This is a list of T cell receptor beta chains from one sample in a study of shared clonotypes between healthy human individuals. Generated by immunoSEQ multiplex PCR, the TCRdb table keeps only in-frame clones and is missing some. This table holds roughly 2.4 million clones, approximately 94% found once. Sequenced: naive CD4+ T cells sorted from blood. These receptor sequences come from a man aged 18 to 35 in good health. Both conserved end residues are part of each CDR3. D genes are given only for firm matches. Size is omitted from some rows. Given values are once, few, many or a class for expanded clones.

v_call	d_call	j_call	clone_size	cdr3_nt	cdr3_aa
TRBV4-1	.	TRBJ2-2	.	TGCGCCAGCAGCCAAGAAGGGTTGGCGACCGGGGAGCTGTTTTTT	CASSQEGLATGELFF
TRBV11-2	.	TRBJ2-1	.	TGTGCCAGCACCACCTTAGGTTTGGCCCAGTTCTTC	CASTTLGLAQFF
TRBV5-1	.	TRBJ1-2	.	TGCGCCAGCAGCTTGGGGCCAGTCCAGGGTGGCTATGGCTACACCTTC	CASSLGPVQGGYGYTF
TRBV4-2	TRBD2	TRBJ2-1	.	TGTGCCAGCAGCCAAGAGCCTAGCGGGGGGACGGGGTACAATGAGCAGTTCTTC	CASSQEPSGGTGYNEQFF
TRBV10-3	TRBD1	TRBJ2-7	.	TGTGCCATCACCGGACAGGGGCCTGCCTACGAGCAGTACTTC	CAITGQGPAYEQYF
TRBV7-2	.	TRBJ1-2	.	TGTGCCAGCAGCGAACGGGCGCTAAACTATGGCTACACCTTC	CASSERALNYGYTF
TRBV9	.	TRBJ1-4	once	TGTGCCAGCAGCGGCAGAGGGCAGGATGCTAATGAAAAACTGTTTTTT	CASSGRGQDANEKLFF
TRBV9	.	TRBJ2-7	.	TGTGCCAGCAGCGTAGCCCCCACCATCTCCTACGAGCAGTACTTC	CASSVAPTISYEQYF
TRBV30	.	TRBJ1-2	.	TGTGCCTGGAGGGAGAGCTATGGCTACACCTTC	CAWRESYGYTF
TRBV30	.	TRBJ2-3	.	TGTGCCTGGAGTGGAGACGGCACAGATACGCAGTATTTT	CAWSGDGTDTQYF